The 26 T cell receptor beta chains listed next were all sequenced from one sample in a study of T cell repertoires in cytomegalovirus infection. TCRdb redid the calling of the reads with MiXCR, one entry per CDR3 protein. The sample has around 490,000 distinct CDR3 sequences, roughly 29% seen once. Sequenced material: PBMCs. These receptors all stem from a human donor in good health (CMV status not recorded). Some clones in this sample may be carry-over from other donors' samples.

This clonotype has just a few counts. The chain joins TRBV11-2 to TRBJ2-1, with 12 nucleotides matching TRBD2. This CDR3 has 16 residues. The V segment lost 4 bases and the J segment 5 bases; nucleotides outside the gene matches: 6. The germline V gene encodes CDR1 SGHAT and CDR2 FQNNGV. The CDR3 DNA sequence: TGTGCCAGCAGCTCGCTAGCGGGAGGGCCGAACAATGAGCAGTTCTTC. This translates into CASSSLAGGPNNEQFF.

There are many counts of this clonotype. V usage is TRBV7-2 and J usage is TRBJ2-3, with 9 bases that match TRBD2. The CDR3 runs 20 residues. In germline, CDR1 is SGHTA, CDR2 FQGNSA. V shed 5 bases, J shed 10 bases, and the junction held 28 bases outside the gene matches. The CDR3 loop is CASSLYSTSGYPGPQVAQYF. The CDR3 nucleotides are TGTGCCAGCAGCCTTTACAGCACTAGCGGGTACCCCGGGCCCCAGGTGGCGCAGTATTTT.

This chain connects TRBV7-9 to TRBJ1-4, with TRBD1 matching over 9 bases. Trimming removed 0 bases from V and 4 bases from J; junction bases left unmatched: 3. This CDR3 is 16 amino acids long. Germline V gene lookup returns CDR1 SEHNR and CDR2 FQNEAQ (reference sequence). The CDR3 DNA is TGTGCCAGCAGCTTAGCTCCGACAGGGGGTAATGAAAAACTGTTTTTT. It codes for CASSLAPTGGNEKLFF.

The chain links TRBV7-3 to TRBJ2-7; maybe TRBD2 (5 bases). V was trimmed by 8 bases and J by 5 bases, leaving 16 bases between them. CDR3 length: 13 residues. Germline V gives CDR1 SGHTA, CDR2 FQGTGA. CDR3 sequence (DNA): TGTGCCAGCTCCCCCTTTATCGGGAACGAGCAGTACTTC. Translation: CASSPFIGNEQYF.

The sample holds a few counts of this clonotype. The V and J genes are TRBV11-2 and TRBJ2-3; maybe TRBD2 (6 bases). Looked up from germline, CDR1 is SGHAT and CDR2 is FQNNGV. The germline V and J ends were trimmed by 3 bases and 3 bases, with 22 bases remaining between them. The CDR3 length is 18 residues. For the CDR3, the DNA is TGTGCCAGCAGCTTTGGCGCGGGACCCCCAGTGGGGACAGATACGCAGTATTTT. It is translated as CASSFGAGPPVGTDTQYF.

V and J are TRBV30 and TRBJ1-2, with unresolved D. V lost 0 bases, J lost 0 bases, and 5 bases lay in between. There are 13 residues in the CDR3. Looked up from germline, CDR1 is GTSNPN and CDR2 is SVGIG (reference sequence). As DNA, the CDR3 is TGTGCCTGGAGTGTAGCCGCTAACTATGGCTACACCTTC. This translates into CAWSVAANYGYTF.

This clonotype has more than one count but fewer than ten. CDR3 in DNA: TGTGCCAGCAGCTTAGCGGGCTGGGGGCAAGAGACCCAGTACTTC. This encodes CASSLAGWGQETQYF. J is TRBJ2-5 and V is TRBV11-2; D tentatively fits TRBD1 or TRBD2 (5 bases each). V was pared by 1 base and J by 2 bases, with 11 bases between. CDR3 length equals 15 residues. CDR1 is SGHAT and CDR2 is FQNNGV in the germline V gene. Drawing the rest from reference TRBV11-2 and TRBJ2-5, the complete variable domain is EAGVAQSPRYKIIEKRQSVAFWCNPISGHATLYWYQQILGQGPKLLIQFQNNGVVDDSQLPKDRFSAERLKGVDSTLKIQPAKLEDSAVYLCASSLAGWGQETQYFGPGTRLLVL.

This clonotype appeared a few times. This sequence joins TRBV7-2 and TRBJ2-6, with D possibly TRBD2 on 5 matching bases. This CDR3 is built from 17 residues. The germline V gene has CDR1 SGHTA and CDR2 FQGNSA. V was cut by 5 bases and J by 0 bases, with 14 bases left in between. Here the CDR3 DNA reads TGTGCCAGCAGCACCCGACGGGGAAACTCTGGGGCCAACGTCCTGACTTTC. Translation: CASSTRRGNSGANVLTF. Full variable domain (outside the CDR3, taken from reference TRBV7-2 and TRBJ2-6): GAGVSQSPSNKVTEKGKDVELRCDPISGHTALYWYRQSLGQGLEFLIYFQGNSAPDKSGLPSDRFSAERTGGSVSTLTIQRTQQEDSAVYLCASSTRRGNSGANVLTFGAGSRLTVL.

The J gene is TRBJ1-1, the V gene TRBV14, with D uncertain. The germline V gene has CDR1 SGHDN and CDR2 FVKESK. The CDR3 covers 13 residues. Trimming removed 4 bases at V and 4 bases at J, with 10 bases between. Written as DNA, the CDR3 is TGTGCCAGCAGCCCTGAGTGGGGCACTGAAGCTTTCTTT. Its translation: CASSPEWGTEAFF.

The chain couples TRBV6-2 or TRBV6-3 to TRBJ2-7; D could derive from TRBD1 or TRBD2 (5 bases each). Germline V gene data show CDR1 as MNHEY and CDR2 as SVGEGT. The ends were cut back, 6 bases at V and 4 bases at J, with 19 bases in the middle. The CDR3 is 15 amino acids. Here the CDR3 reads CASRSAPLGGYEQYF. CDR3 sequence (DNA): TGTGCCAGCAGATCCGCCCCCCTTGGGGGATACGAGCAGTACTTC.

This clonotype was found many times. V gene TRBV7-2 combines with J gene TRBJ1-5; D gene unclear. Looked up from germline, CDR1 is SGHTA and CDR2 is FQGNSA. Trimming took 5 bases from V and 6 from J, leaving 23 bases between them. The CDR3 has 17 residues. The CDR3, as DNA: TGTGCCAGCAGCCCCACCCCCGACGGGTCGGGAACTCAGCCCCAGCATTTT. Residues: CASSPTPDGSGTQPQHF.

This clonotype has a handful of counts. The V gene is TRBV4-3, the J gene TRBJ1-2, with unresolved D. Per the germline V gene, CDR1 is LGHNA and CDR2 is YSLEER. V was clipped by 4 bases and J by 7 bases, with 28 bases between them. This CDR3 is 18 amino acids long. DNA of the CDR3: TGCGCCAGCAGCCCTCGAACGTGGGGTGAGGAATTGTACGGTGGCTACACCTTC. Protein sequence: CASSPRTWGEELYGGYTF.

This clonotype was observed many times. The chain has TRBV11-2 and TRBJ2-1; D possibly matches TRBD1 or TRBD2 (7 bases each). The CDR3 contains 16 residues. Germline V gives CDR1 SGHAT, CDR2 FQNNGV. Deletions cut 4 bases from V and 6 bases from J, with 19 bases between. The CDR3 here is CASSSQGGGSTNEQFF. For the CDR3, the DNA is TGTGCCAGCAGCTCGCAAGGGGGCGGGAGTACCAATGAGCAGTTCTTC.

This clonotype has only a few counts. This chain uses TRBV6-6 with TRBJ1-2; D ambiguous. CDR1 is MNHNY, CDR2 SVGAGI, per germline (reference sequence). The CDR3 totals 17 residues. Trimming took off 8 bases at V and 1 base at J, with 23 bases between the two ends. Here the CDR3 reads CASLKFSTGSLNYGYTF. In DNA form, the CDR3 reads TGTGCCAGCCTCAAATTTTCCACCGGATCTCTTAACTATGGCTACACCTTC.

This sequence joins TRBV10-2 and TRBJ1-1; 8 bases fit TRBD1. The CDR3 is 15 amino acids. The junction had 4 bases not matched to a gene; V was cut back by 4 bases and J by 0 bases. CDR1 and CDR2 (germline): WSHSY, SAAADI. The DNA of the CDR3 is TGCGCCAGCAGTGTATCAGGGGGCGTGAACACTGAAGCTTTCTTT. This sequence encodes CASSVSGGVNTEAFF.

In this sample, this clonotype turned up once. This rearrangement joins TRBV18 to TRBJ1-5; no clear D gene. The V gene's germline CDR1 is KGHSH and CDR2 LQKENI. This CDR3 spans 14 amino acids. Trimming shortened V by 1 base and J by 2 bases, and 6 bases separated the two germline ends. For the CDR3, the DNA is TGTGCCAGCTCACCACTCCAGGGCAATCAGCCCCAGCATTTT. This gives the protein CASSPLQGNQPQHF.

The chain couples TRBV25-1 to TRBJ2-3; TRBD1 matches 7 bases. CDR3 length: 16 residues. Germline V gives CDR1 MGHDK, CDR2 SYGVNS. V trimming: 0 bases; J trimming: 0 bases; junction bases outside the gene matches: 3. In DNA, the CDR3 is TGTGCCAGCAGTGAATATCGGGACAGTAGCACAGATACGCAGTATTTT. Its protein is CASSEYRDSSTDTQYF.

This chain connects TRBV30 to TRBJ2-7; weak D call: TRBD1 (5 bases). The CDR3 sequence is 13 residues long. With 2 bases removed from V and 6 bases from J, the gap between germline ends came to 14 bases. The germline gives CDR1 GTSNPN, CDR2 SVGIG (reference sequence). CDR3 in amino acids: CAWSRRGYGEQYF. In DNA, the CDR3 is TGTGCCTGGAGTAGAAGGGGTTATGGCGAGCAGTACTTC.

This clonotype was seen more than once but under ten times. The chain couples TRBV6-2 or TRBV6-3 to TRBJ1-1, with 7 bases that match TRBD1. The CDR3 loop spans 15 amino acids. The germline gives CDR1 MNHEY, CDR2 SVGEGT. V was pared by 6 bases and J by 4 bases, with 11 bases of the junction left unmatched. The CDR3 spells CASREGGQRGTEAFF. The CDR3 DNA follows: TGTGCCAGCAGAGAGGGGGGACAGAGGGGCACTGAAGCTTTCTTT.

V usage is TRBV19 and J usage is TRBJ1-5; the D is unclear. V lost 7 bases and J lost 4, with 17 bases in between. From germline, CDR1 is LNHDA and CDR2 SQIVND (reference sequence). The CDR3 has 15 residues. For the CDR3, the DNA is TGTGCCAGTATGACGGCGGCTGCCGAGAATCAGCCCCAGCATTTT. This encodes CASMTAAAENQPQHF.

This clonotype was found a few times. The gene calls are TRBV28 and TRBJ1-2; no definite D call. V was pared by 6 bases and J by 7 bases, with 12 bases between. This CDR3 region has 12 residues. Germline CDR1 MDHEN, CDR2 SYDVKM. CDR3 region: CASRTQGPGYTF. The DNA of the CDR3 is TGTGCCAGCAGAACTCAAGGGCCTGGCTACACCTTC.

The CDR3 sequence is CASSILGLAGEQFF. Written as DNA, the CDR3 is TGTGCCAGCAGTATCCTGGGACTAGCGGGGGAGCAGTTCTTC. The chain uses TRBV6-2 or TRBV6-3 and TRBJ2-1; 13 bases are a match to TRBD2. Trimming cost V 5 bases and J 10 bases; bases outside gene matches: 5. This CDR3 has 14 residues. Germline values: CDR1 MNHEY, CDR2 SVGEGT.

V usage is TRBV29-1 and J usage is TRBJ1-1, with D maybe TRBD1 (5 bases). CDR3 size: 13 residues. CDR1 is SQVTM, CDR2 ANQGSEA, per germline. Trimming cost V 3 bases and J 4 bases, with 12 bases left between them. Written as DNA, the CDR3 is TGCAGCGTTGATGGGGGGGTATTCACTGAAGCTTTCTTT. Encoded protein: CSVDGGVFTEAFF.

The chain uses TRBV7-1 and TRBJ1-1; D uncertain. TRBV7-1 is marked as an open reading frame, function uncertain. The CDR3 runs to 14 residues. Trimming removed 5 bases at V and 1 base at J, with 11 bases between. The CDR3 loop reads CASSETYRNTEAFF. As DNA, the CDR3 is TGTGCCAGCAGCGAAACCTACAGGAACACTGAAGCTTTCTTT.

The chain has TRBV7-2 and TRBJ1-4, with D possibly matching TRBD1 (5 bases). V was trimmed by 5 bases and J by 7 bases, leaving 20 bases between them. The CDR3 runs 16 residues. Germline V gene data show CDR1 as SGHTA and CDR2 as FQGNSA. CDR3: CASSPGPNPTREKLFF. CDR3 nucleotide sequence: TGTGCCAGCAGCCCGGGACCCAATCCTACTCGTGAAAAACTGTTTTTT. The whole variable domain, filled in from reference TRBV7-2 and TRBJ1-4, reads GAGVSQSPSNKVTEKGKDVELRCDPISGHTALYWYRQSLGQGLEFLIYFQGNSAPDKSGLPSDRFSAERTGGSVSTLTIQRTQQEDSAVYLCASSPGPNPTREKLFFGSGTQLSVL.

There are many counts of this clonotype. The chain couples TRBV7-8 to TRBJ2-5, with TRBD2 identical over 12 bases. Per the germline V gene, CDR1 is SGHVS and CDR2 is FQNEAQ. This CDR3 region has 15 residues. Trimming cost V 8 bases and J 5 bases; bases outside gene matches: 9. DNA for the CDR3: TGTGCCAGCGCAACTAGCGGGAGGCCCTCGGAGACCCAGTACTTC. It is translated as CASATSGRPSETQYF.